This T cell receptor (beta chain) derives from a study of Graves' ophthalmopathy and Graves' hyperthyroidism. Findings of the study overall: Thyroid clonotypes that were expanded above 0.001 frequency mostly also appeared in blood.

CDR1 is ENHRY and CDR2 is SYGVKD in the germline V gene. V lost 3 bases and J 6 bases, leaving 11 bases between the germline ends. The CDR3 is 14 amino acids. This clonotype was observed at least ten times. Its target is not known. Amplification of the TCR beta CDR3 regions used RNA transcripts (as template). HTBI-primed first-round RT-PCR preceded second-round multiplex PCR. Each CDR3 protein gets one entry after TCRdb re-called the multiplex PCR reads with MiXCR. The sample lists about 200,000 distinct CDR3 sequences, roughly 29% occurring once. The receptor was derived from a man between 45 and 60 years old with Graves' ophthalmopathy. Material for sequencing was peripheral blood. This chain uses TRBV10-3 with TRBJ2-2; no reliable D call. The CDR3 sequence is CAISDFQEAGELFF. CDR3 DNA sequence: TGTGCCATCAGTGATTTCCAGGAAGCCGGGGAGCTGTTTTTT.